Described below is a single TCR beta chain sequence and its context. The antigen remains unidentified. The data were produced by immunoSEQ multiplex PCR, yet TCRdb's version contains in-frame clones alone and is incomplete. The table records some 130,000 clones, roughly 90% of them present only once. The CDR3 is 16 amino acids. V was pared by 2 bases and J by 7 bases, with 9 bases of the junction left unmatched. CDR1 is LNHNV and CDR2 is YYDKDF in the germline V gene (reference sequence). The sample is drawn from a study of T cell responses to AZD1222 COVID-19 vaccine. Overall study findings and caveats: It should be noted that donors were predominantly white British and more often female, and clonal diversity was possibly underestimated. The number of AZD1222 recipients seropositive at baseline was only 6 or 7. Nearly half of unique spike-specific TCRs reportedly avoided B.1.351 and B.1.1.7 mutated regions.

J is TRBJ1-4 and V is TRBV15, with TRBD1 matching over 8 bases. The sequences come from peripheral blood, collected on day 0 of AZD1222 vaccination. The TCR was taken from an adult in good health. The CDR3: CATSRLGQAPREKLFF. The CDR3 DNA is TGTGCCACCAGCAGACTGGGACAGGCCCCCCGTGAAAAACTGTTTTTT.